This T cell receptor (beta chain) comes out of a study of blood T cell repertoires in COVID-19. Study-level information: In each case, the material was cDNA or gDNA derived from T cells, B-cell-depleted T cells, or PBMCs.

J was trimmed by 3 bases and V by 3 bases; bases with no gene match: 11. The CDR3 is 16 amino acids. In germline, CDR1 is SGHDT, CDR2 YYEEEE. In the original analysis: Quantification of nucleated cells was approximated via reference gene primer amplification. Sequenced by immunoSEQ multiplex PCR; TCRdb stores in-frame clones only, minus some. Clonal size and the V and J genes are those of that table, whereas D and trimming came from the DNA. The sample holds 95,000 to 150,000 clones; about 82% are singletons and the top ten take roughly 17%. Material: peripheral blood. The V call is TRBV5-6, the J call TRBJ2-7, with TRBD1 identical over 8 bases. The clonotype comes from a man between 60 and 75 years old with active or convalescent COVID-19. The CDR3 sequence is CASSSLTGVTVYEQYF. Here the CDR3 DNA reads TGTGCCAGCAGCTCTCTGACAGGGGTCACAGTCTACGAGCAGTACTTC.